Below are 32 T cell receptor beta chains sequenced from a single sample in a study of shared clonotypes between healthy human individuals. TCRdb keeps only in-frame clones here, not all; method: immunoSEQ multiplex PCR. The sample consists of approximately 1.4 million clones, 95% to 99% of them appearing once. Sequencing was carried out using naive CD4+ T cells sorted from blood. Subset indicated: CD45RA+ positively selected. These receptors were obtained from a man aged 30 to 45 in good health.

Only one count was recorded for this clone. The rearrangement joins TRBV25-1 to TRBJ2-5, with TRBD2 identical over 12 bases. CDR1 and CDR2 (germline): MGHDK, SYGVNS. This CDR3 spans 17 amino acids. The J segment lost 5 bases and the V segment lost 4 bases, leaving 11 bases of the junction unmatched. CDR3 sequence (DNA): TGTGCCAGCAGTGCTCCGGGACTAGCGGGTAGGCGTGAGACCCAGTACTTC. This sequence encodes CASSAPGLAGRRETQYF.

The rearrangement joins TRBV6-1 to TRBJ2-3, with 9 bases fitting TRBD2. The CDR3 contains 16 residues. Germline assignment: CDR1 MNHNS and CDR2 SASEGT. With 2 bases clipped from V and 5 bases from J, the junction kept 8 bases outside the gene matches. The CDR3 here is CASSERLAGFEDTQYF. In DNA form, the CDR3 reads TGTGCCAGCAGTGAAAGGCTAGCGGGATTCGAAGATACGCAGTATTTT.

The V gene is TRBV30, the J gene TRBJ1-5, with D hard to call. Germline V gene data show CDR1 as GTSNPN and CDR2 as SVGIG (reference sequence). The CDR3 covers 14 residues. The V gene lost 3 bases and the J gene lost 9 bases, with 18 bases spanning the gap. The CDR3 DNA reads TGTGCCTGGAGCAACGGCGTCGGTGGGTGGCCCCAGCATTTT. It codes for CAWSNGVGGWPQHF.

Concerning this clone: The same CDR3 is also encoded by other DNA sequences in this sample. The chain carries TRBV28 and TRBJ2-7, with D unclear. Germline values: CDR1 MDHEN, CDR2 SYDVKM. This CDR3 has 14 residues. Trimming took off 2 bases at V and 2 bases at J, with 10 bases between the two ends. CDR3 residues: CASSLGQPPYEQYF. DNA of the CDR3: TGTGCCAGCAGTTTAGGGCAGCCACCCTACGAGCAGTACTTC.

J is TRBJ2-7 and V is TRBV20-1; D is perhaps TRBD2 (5 bases). The CDR3 is made up of 10 amino acids. V was shortened by 5 bases and J by 10 bases, with 12 bases between the two germline ends. Germline CDR1 DFQATT, CDR2 SNEGSKA (reference sequence). The CDR3 loop is CSAGGPGQYF. The CDR3 bases are TGCAGTGCTGGAGGCCCGGGACAGTACTTC.

The table lists this clone with a count of one. V gene TRBV14 combines with J gene TRBJ2-7; 7 nucleotides line up with TRBD1. The CDR3 has 13 residues. CDR1 is SGHDN and CDR2 is FVKESK in the germline V gene. With V trimmed by 4 bases and J by 6 bases, 6 bases remained unmatched. The CDR3: CASSRDRRSEQYF. The CDR3, as DNA: TGTGCCAGCAGCCGGGACAGACGGAGCGAGCAGTACTTC.

The table lists this clone with a few counts. V and J are TRBV5-1 and TRBJ2-5; D gene unclear. Looked up from germline, CDR1 is SGHRS and CDR2 is YFSETQ. This CDR3 is built from 13 residues. Trimming removed 1 base at V and 3 bases at J, with 7 bases between. CDR3 sequence reads: CASSLFREETQYF. As DNA, the CDR3 is TGCGCCAGCAGCTTGTTTAGGGAAGAGACCCAGTACTTC. Full variable domain (remainder filled in from reference TRBV5-1 and TRBJ2-5): KAGVTQTPRYLIKTRGQQVTLSCSPISGHRSVSWYQQTPGQGLQFLFEYFSETQRNKGNFPGRFSGRQFSNSRSEMNVSTLELGDSALYLCASSLFREETQYFGPGTRLLVL.

The V gene is TRBV15, the J gene TRBJ2-2; tentatively, D is TRBD2 (6 bases). Germline lookup yields CDR1 LNHNV and CDR2 YYDKDF (reference sequence). Trimming removed 6 bases from V and 0 bases from J, with 14 bases in between. This CDR3 has 16 residues. In DNA form, the CDR3 reads TGTGCCACCAGAAATCCGGGACTTACGAACACCGGGGAGCTGTTTTTT. Translating it yields CATRNPGLTNTGELFF.

The chain couples TRBV19 to TRBJ1-5; TRBD1 matches at 11 bases. CDR3 length equals 16 residues. The ends lost 2 bases at V and 6 bases at J; junction bases unmatched: 6. Germline CDR1 and CDR2: LNHDA and SQIVND (reference sequence). The CDR3 loop is CASSIWTGGRGQPQHF. The CDR3 DNA reads as TGTGCCAGTAGTATATGGACAGGGGGCCGGGGTCAGCCCCAGCATTTT.

The CDR3: CASSVSVGTGYQETQYF. CDR3 in DNA: TGTGCCAGCAGCGTCTCCGTCGGGACCGGCTACCAAGAGACCCAGTACTTC. V usage is TRBV9 and J usage is TRBJ2-5; D is tentatively TRBD1 or TRBD2 (5 bases each). V was clipped by 2 bases and J by 0 bases, with 17 bases between them. Germline CDR1 is SGDLS and CDR2 is YYNGEE. This CDR3 contains 17 residues.

This clone has only one observation. The V call is TRBV7-2, the J call TRBJ2-5; 7 nucleotides align to TRBD2. In germline, CDR1 is SGHTA, CDR2 FQGNSA. V shed 5 bases and J 5 bases; nucleotides not matched to a gene: 14. CDR3 length: 16 residues. The CDR3 DNA is TGTGCCAGCAGCCCCGAACCTCTAGCGGACCTCGAGACCCAGTACTTC. Protein product: CASSPEPLADLETQYF. Drawing the rest from reference TRBV7-2 and TRBJ2-5, the complete variable domain is GAGVSQSPSNKVTEKGKDVELRCDPISGHTALYWYRQSLGQGLEFLIYFQGNSAPDKSGLPSDRFSAERTGGSVSTLTIQRTQQEDSAVYLCASSPEPLADLETQYFGPGTRLLVL.

The J gene is TRBJ2-1, the V gene TRBV2, with a tentative D call TRBD1 (6 bases). The CDR3 is 13 residues long. Germline-derived CDR1 and CDR2 are SNHLY and FYNNEI. The V gene lost 7 bases and the J gene lost 4 bases, with 11 bases spanning the gap. The DNA of the CDR3 is TGTGCCAGCACTACGGACAGATACAATGAGCAGTTCTTC. This sequence encodes CASTTDRYNEQFF.

This chain links TRBV4-1 with TRBJ2-7; D not certain. The CDR3 covers 17 residues. V lost 3 bases and J 3 bases, leaving 21 bases between the germline ends. Germline V CDR1 and CDR2: MGHRA, YSYEKL. The CDR3 coding sequence is TGCGCCAGCAGCCACATGTACCTCCTCGCAGAAAGCTACGAGCAGTACTTC. Residues: CASSHMYLLAESYEQYF.

The rearrangement uses TRBV6-1 and TRBJ2-2; D is ambiguous. The ends were cut back, 4 bases at V and 5 bases at J, with 8 bases in the middle. Germline V CDR1 and CDR2: MNHNS, SASEGT. The CDR3 contains 13 residues. The CDR3: CASSVLGTGELFF. The CDR3 bases are TGTGCCAGCAGTGTCTTAGGAACCGGGGAGCTGTTTTTT.

This chain joins TRBV5-1 and TRBJ1-1, with a possible D match to TRBD1 (5 bases). Trimming stripped 4 bases from V and 2 bases from J, with 15 bases between. Germline V gene data show CDR1 as SGHRS and CDR2 as YFSETQ. CDR3 length equals 15 residues. The CDR3 DNA follows: TGCGCCAGCAGCGACGCCGGGACCCCCAACACTGAAGCTTTCTTT. Its translation is CASSDAGTPNTEAFF.

The chain uses TRBV18 and TRBJ2-3; D is perhaps TRBD2 (7 bases). Germline CDR1 reads KGHSH; CDR2 reads LQKENI. The CDR3 is 16 amino acids. V was cut by 6 bases and J by 2 bases, with 18 bases left in between. CDR3 residues: CASSPRGDILTDTQYF. DNA for the CDR3: TGTGCCAGCTCCCCTCGGGGGGACATTCTCACAGATACGCAGTATTTT.

This chain uses TRBV6-4 with TRBJ2-2; the D gene is possibly TRBD1 (5 bases). Germline-derived CDR1 and CDR2 are MRHNA and SNTAGT. The V gene lost 5 bases and the J gene lost 1 base, with 8 bases spanning the gap. This CDR3 has 14 amino acids. CDR3 loop: CASSLQGNTGELFF. The DNA for the CDR3 is TGTGCCAGCAGTCTTCAGGGGAACACCGGGGAGCTGTTTTTT.

The genes are TRBV6-6 and TRBJ2-1; 12 positions agree with TRBD2. The V gene's germline CDR1 is MNHNY and CDR2 SVGAGI (reference sequence). J lost 4 bases, V lost 3 bases, and 1 base had no gene match. The CDR3 runs 15 residues. The CDR3 is CASSYLAGGYNEQFF. DNA of the CDR3: TGTGCCAGCAGTTATCTAGCGGGAGGGTACAATGAGCAGTTCTTC.

This chain uses TRBV5-1 with TRBJ2-7; 10 nucleotides match TRBD2. CDR1 and CDR2 from the germline V gene are SGHRS and YFSETQ. The length of the CDR3 is 17 residues. V was pared by 0 bases and J by 3 bases, with 9 bases of the junction left unmatched. CDR3 amino acids: CASSLGTSGLLFYEQYF. The CDR3 DNA reads TGCGCCAGCAGCTTGGGGACTAGCGGCCTCCTCTTCTACGAGCAGTACTTC.

The rearrangement joins TRBV18 to TRBJ2-5; D may be TRBD1 (6 bases). Trimming took 4 bases from V and 5 from J, leaving 23 bases between them. CDR1 is KGHSH, CDR2 LQKENI, per germline. There are 17 residues in the CDR3. The CDR3 reads CASSQLALRGGVETQYF. DNA for the CDR3: TGTGCCAGCTCACAACTGGCGCTAAGAGGGGGTGTCGAGACCCAGTACTTC.

CDR3 DNA sequence: TGTGCCAGCAGCCCGTTACCCGGGACTAACAATGAGCAGTTCTTC. Amino acids: CASSPLPGTNNEQFF. The chain joins TRBV7-9 to TRBJ2-1, with TRBD2 matching 7 bases. The CDR3 length is 15 residues. Germline V CDR1 and CDR2: SEHNR, FQNEAQ (reference sequence). After removal of 5 bases from V and 5 bases from J, the junction contained 9 bases not matched to a gene.

The chain uses TRBV10-3 and TRBJ1-1; D is perhaps TRBD1 (5 bases). Germline V gives CDR1 ENHRY, CDR2 SYGVKD. The CDR3 is made up of 14 amino acids. V was shortened by 3 bases and J by 3 bases, with 11 bases between the two germline ends. The CDR3 DNA is TGTGCCATCAGTGAAAGGGGTGGTGACACTGAAGCTTTCTTT. Protein sequence: CAISERGGDTEAFF.

V is TRBV2 and J is TRBJ2-7; 7 bases fit TRBD1. Germline CDR1 and CDR2: SNHLY and FYNNEI. This CDR3 is built from 18 residues. Losses at the gene ends were 6 bases for V and 3 bases for J; bases not matched to a gene: 20. In DNA, the CDR3 is TGTGCCAGCAGCTGGACAGGCGGAACCCAACCCCCCTACTACGAGCAGTACTTC. Encoded protein: CASSWTGGTQPPYYEQYF.

This sequence joins TRBV2 and TRBJ2-1; the D gene is possibly TRBD2 (6 bases). V lost 6 bases to trimming and J lost 9 bases, with 15 bases between them. In germline, CDR1 is SNHLY, CDR2 FYNNEI. There are 13 residues in the CDR3. The CDR3 DNA reads as TGTGCCAGCAGCGATCGGGGGAGAGGTGAGCAGTTCTTC. Protein sequence: CASSDRGRGEQFF.

The chain carries TRBV11-2 and TRBJ2-3; TRBD2 might be the D (5 bases). This CDR3 comprises 13 residues. CDR1 and CDR2 (germline): SGHAT, FQNNGV. The V end lost 4 bases, the J end lost 6 bases, and 11 bases lay between the germline ends. In DNA form, the CDR3 reads TGTGCCAGCAGCTGGCGTGCGGGTGATACGCAGTATTTT. The encoded protein is CASSWRAGDTQYF. The full variable domain, rest sourced from reference TRBV11-2 and TRBJ2-3, is EAGVAQSPRYKIIEKRQSVAFWCNPISGHATLYWYQQILGQGPKLLIQFQNNGVVDDSQLPKDRFSAERLKGVDSTLKIQPAKLEDSAVYLCASSWRAGDTQYFGPGTRLTVL.

The rearrangement links TRBV5-1 to TRBJ2-3, with a weak D call TRBD1 (5 bases). CDR1 and CDR2 from the germline V gene are SGHRS and YFSETQ. The CDR3 runs 14 residues. The V end was cut by 5 bases, the J end by 2 bases, with 12 bases between. CDR3 DNA: TGCGCCAGCAGTGGGGCGCGACCCACAGATACGCAGTATTTT. It specifies CASSGARPTDTQYF.

V and J are TRBV4-1 and TRBJ1-4, with D perhaps TRBD1 (5 bases). CDR3 length: 18 residues. V was cut by 0 bases and J by 2 bases, with 16 bases left in between. Germline CDR1 reads MGHRA; CDR2 reads YSYEKL. As DNA, the CDR3 is TGCGCCAGCAGCCAAGATCCCGGACTTGGGGCTACTAATGAAAAACTGTTTTTT. Amino acids: CASSQDPGLGATNEKLFF.

This chain joins TRBV28 and TRBJ1-1; D is ambiguous. Trimming removed 2 bases at V and 5 bases at J, with 9 bases between. Germline V gene lookup returns CDR1 MDHEN and CDR2 SYDVKM. This CDR3 is built from 13 residues. The CDR3 region is CASSLRAGTEAFF. CDR3 bases: TGTGCCAGCAGTTTAAGGGCAGGTACTGAAGCTTTCTTT.

The chain has TRBV10-3 and TRBJ2-3; 11 positions match TRBD2. The V gene's germline CDR1 is ENHRY and CDR2 SYGVKD. This CDR3 spans 12 amino acids. J lost 6 bases, V lost 11 bases, and 4 bases had no gene match. CDR3 in DNA: TGTGCCTCCGGGACTAGCGGTGATACGCAGTATTTT. Its translation: CASGTSGDTQYF.

The chain links TRBV29-1 to TRBJ2-3; 7 bases agree with TRBD2. The germline V gene encodes CDR1 SQVTM and CDR2 ANQGSEA. CDR3 size: 17 residues. The V gene end was trimmed by 2 bases and the J gene end by 3 bases; junction bases not matched to a gene: 14. For the CDR3, the DNA is TGCAGCGTTGAACGAATACTAAGGGCGGGAGTGACAGATACGCAGTATTTT. It yields the protein CSVERILRAGVTDTQYF.

The rearrangement joins TRBV29-1 to TRBJ2-7; TRBD1 agrees at 9 bases. CDR3 size: 13 residues. J lost 5 bases, V lost 6 bases, and 8 bases had no gene match. Looked up from germline, CDR1 is SQVTM and CDR2 is ANQGSEA. The CDR3 is CSVTGTGSHEQYF. DNA of the CDR3: TGCAGCGTCACCGGGACAGGGTCCCACGAGCAGTACTTC.

This clone has only a few counts. The sample carries other DNA sequences with the same CDR3. The V call is TRBV5-1, the J call TRBJ2-3; the D is unclear. The CDR3 runs to 13 residues. Trimming took 0 bases from V and 1 from J, leaving 3 bases between them. CDR1 and CDR2 (germline): SGHRS, YFSETQ. CDR3 protein: CASSLGGTDTQYF. The DNA for the CDR3 is TGCGCCAGCAGCTTGGGCGGCACAGATACGCAGTATTTT.